This T cell receptor (beta chain) was sequenced during a study of shared clonotypes between healthy human individuals. The study's findings and limits: Among non-shared clonotypes, generation probabilities were lower than among those shared by all four donors. The study drew on few donors, limiting represented genetic and exposure-history diversity.

Comment on this clone: Its cognate antigen is unknown.

Assay execution proceeded at the deep level. Repertoires were generated with immunoSEQ multiplex PCR, while TCRdb's copy carries only in-frame clones and drops some. The data show roughly 2.1 million clones, 85% to 95% seen once. Terminally differentiated effector memory CD45RA+ cells were left out of the naive CD8 fraction, which was CD45RO-negative and positively selected for CCR7. The sample was naive CD8+ T cells from PBMCs. The TCR comes from a man aged 18 to 29 in good health. Some clones in this sample may be carry-over from other donors' samples.

CDR3 amino acids: CASSDPGYEQYF. CDR3 in DNA: TGTGCCAGCAGTGACCCAGGATACGAGCAGTACTTC. This rearrangement joins TRBV6-1 to TRBJ2-7; D not resolved. V lost 3 bases, J lost 4 bases, and 7 bases lay in between. Germline loops: CDR1 MNHNS, CDR2 SASEGT. The CDR3 is 12 residues long.